This record covers a single T cell receptor (beta chain). The sample is drawn from a study of shared T cell receptors in the human thymus. Assay used: immunoSEQ multiplex PCR; TCRdb lists only in-frame clones, some missing. The sample yields a few hundred thousand clones, around 93% seen once. Looked up from germline, CDR1 is LNHNV and CDR2 is YYDKDF (reference sequence). V lost 2 bases to trimming and J lost 5 bases; unmatched junction nucleotides: 18. The CDR3 totals 20 residues. Sequenced material: thymocytes. The origin of this receptor is a human donor. The V and J genes are TRBV15 and TRBJ2-3, with 11 bases lining up with TRBD2. The CDR3 loop is CATSRRKGGLAADQEDTQYF. In nucleotides, the CDR3 is TGTGCCACCAGCAGACGCAAGGGGGGACTAGCGGCAGACCAGGAAGATACGCAGTATTTT.